Shown below are 30 T cell receptor beta chains from a single sample sequenced in a study of spatial heterogeneity in lung cancer. Study-level findings and limits: Mutation tallies in tumors tracked expanded intratumoral alpha and beta TCR counts.

These TCRs' antigens remain unknown. Specified time point: sample taken at primary tumor resection. MiXCR, applied by TCRdb to the 5' RACE reads, yields one record per CDR3 protein. The profile shows about 30,000 distinct CDR3 sequences, 7.1% of them singletons. The starting material was lung tumor tissue, obtained at surgery. These receptors came from a male donor with early-stage non-small cell lung cancer.

This clonotype was found many times. The chain uses TRBV20-1 and TRBJ1-6; TRBD1 matches at 7 bases. V was clipped by 5 bases and J by 9 bases; unmatched bases: 13. The germline gives CDR1 DFQATT, CDR2 SNEGSKA (reference sequence). This CDR3 region has 15 residues. This CDR3 reads CSASNHRGLASPLHF. The CDR3 nucleotides read TGCAGTGCTTCTAATCACAGGGGCTTGGCTTCACCCCTCCACTTT.

This clonotype was observed many times. The DNA of the CDR3 is TGCAGTGCTAGAGATTGGGGACAGGGGAGCTCCGGGGAGCTGTTTTTT. Encoded protein: CSARDWGQGSSGELFF. V usage is TRBV20-1 and J usage is TRBJ2-2; 10 bases agree with TRBD1. CDR3 size: 16 residues. V lost 0 bases, J lost 6 bases, and 7 bases stayed unmatched. Germline CDR1 and CDR2: DFQATT and SNEGSKA (reference sequence).

This clonotype occurred many times. The V and J genes are TRBV20-1 and TRBJ2-5; D not resolved. Germline loops: CDR1 DFQATT, CDR2 SNEGSKA (reference sequence). The CDR3 sequence is 13 residues long. Between the trimmed V and J ends, which lost 2 bases and 2 bases, there was a span of 9 bases. The CDR3 bases are TGCAGTGCTAGAATCACAGCGCAAGAGACCCAGTACTTC. This encodes CSARITAQETQYF.

V is TRBV6-1 and J is TRBJ2-7; 10 nucleotides align to TRBD1. Germline assignment: CDR1 MNHNS and CDR2 SASEGT. The CDR3 runs to 13 residues. With V trimmed by 7 bases and J by 5 bases, 5 bases remained unmatched. CDR3 in amino acids: CASMGQGIHEQYF. In nucleotides, the CDR3 is TGTGCCAGCATGGGACAGGGGATTCACGAGCAGTACTTC.

Many counts were recorded for this clonotype. The J gene is TRBJ1-3, the V gene TRBV3-1; TRBD1 aligns across 8 bases. The trim removed 0 bases at V and 3 bases at J, leaving 1 base unmatched. Germline lookup yields CDR1 LGHDT and CDR2 YNNKEL (reference sequence). The CDR3 runs to 15 residues. The CDR3 DNA reads TGTGCCAGCAGCCAAGATGGGACAGGTGGAAACACCATATATTTT. Translated: CASSQDGTGGNTIYF.

This chain uses TRBV7-2 with TRBJ2-1; 8 bases line up with TRBD2. Germline values: CDR1 SGHTA, CDR2 FQGNSA. Germline trimming cut 7 bases from V and 4 bases from J; bases unmatched to any gene: 9. The CDR3 consists of 15 residues. CDR3 sequence: CASTKAGARYNEQFF. The CDR3 DNA sequence: TGTGCCAGCACCAAAGCGGGGGCCAGATACAATGAGCAGTTCTTC.

At least ten counts were recorded for this clonotype. The chain is built from TRBV28 and TRBJ1-6, with 7 nucleotides matching TRBD1. CDR1 MDHEN and CDR2 SYDVKM come from the germline V gene. With 2 bases clipped from V and 9 bases from J, the junction kept 10 bases outside the gene matches. The CDR3 is made up of 16 amino acids. CDR3 bases: TGTGCCAGCAGTTTACTTACAGGGGACTACGGTTCACCCCTCCACTTT. Protein product: CASSLLTGDYGSPLHF.

This clonotype was seen many times. In DNA, the CDR3 is TGTGCCAGCAGCAAAAGTCTTGCAGCCGGCGATTACGAGCAGTACTTC. It encodes CASSKSLAAGDYEQYF. The chain couples TRBV21-1 to TRBJ2-7. TRBV21-1 is shown as a pseudogene. The CDR3 runs to 16 residues.

Ten or more counts support this clonotype. The chain uses TRBV21-1 and TRBJ2-2; no check of the table's D call, TRBD2, against the DNA was made. TRBV21-1 is a pseudogene. The CDR3 extends over 17 amino acids. CDR3 DNA: TGTGCCAGCAGCAACGGGACTAGCAGGGTAGGAACCGGGGAGCTGTTTTTT. Translated: CASSNGTSRVGTGELFF.

This clonotype has at least ten counts. The V call is TRBV5-1, the J call TRBJ2-5, with 12 bases aligning to TRBD1. V lost 7 bases and J lost 1; bases outside the gene matches: 5. Germline V gene data show CDR1 as SGHRS and CDR2 as YFSETQ. There are 15 residues in the CDR3. The CDR3: CASGPGQGAQETQYF. In DNA, the CDR3 is TGCGCCAGCGGTCCGGGACAGGGGGCCCAAGAGACCCAGTACTTC.

This clonotype was detected ten times or more. The genes are TRBV6-5 and TRBJ2-5; 9 nucleotides line up with TRBD1. Germline-derived CDR1 and CDR2 are MNHEY and SVGAGI. Trimming removed 5 bases from V and 4 bases from J; junction bases left unmatched: 8. The CDR3 has 15 amino acids. The DNA for the CDR3 is TGTGCCAGCAGTCAGCCTGGGGACAGGGTAGAGACCCAGTACTTC. As protein: CASSQPGDRVETQYF.

This clonotype has ten or more counts. The V gene is TRBV19, the J gene TRBJ2-3, with 8 bases lining up with TRBD1. Trimming cost V 5 bases and J 2 bases; bases outside gene matches: 6. CDR1 is LNHDA and CDR2 is SQIVND in the germline V gene (reference sequence). The CDR3 length is 15 residues. The CDR3 region is CASSQAGGNTDTQYF. Here the CDR3 DNA reads TGTGCCAGTAGTCAGGCAGGGGGCAACACAGATACGCAGTATTTT.

This clonotype occurred many times. The chain couples TRBV4-3 to TRBJ1-4, with a possible D match to TRBD1 (5 bases). The length of the CDR3 is 13 residues. Trimming pared 3 bases from V and 7 bases from J, leaving 9 bases between. Germline V gene data show CDR1 as LGHNA and CDR2 as YSLEER. The CDR3 region has the DNA TGCGCCAGCAGCCAGCATAGGGGTGAAAAACTGTTTTTT. Encoded protein: CASSQHRGEKLFF.

In this sample, this clonotype turned up a few times. This chain uses TRBV4-1 with TRBJ2-1, with D uncertain. With 1 base removed from V and 7 bases from J, the gap between germline ends came to 2 bases. Germline lookup yields CDR1 MGHRA and CDR2 YSYEKL. This CDR3 is 11 amino acids long. The CDR3 here is CASSQANEQFF. CDR3 nucleotide sequence: TGCGCCAGCAGCCAAGCGAATGAGCAGTTCTTC.

This clonotype was found many times. This chain joins TRBV6-5 and TRBJ2-3; D remains ambiguous. The germline V gene encodes CDR1 MNHEY and CDR2 SVGAGI. This CDR3 has 15 residues. Trimming shortened V by 6 bases and J by 2 bases, and 15 bases separated the two germline ends. The CDR3 nucleotides read TGTGCCAGCAGACCGCAGGCCCTTCTCACAGATACGCAGTATTTT. It codes for CASRPQALLTDTQYF.

At least ten counts were recorded for this clonotype. The chain couples TRBV5-4 to TRBJ2-1; D could derive from TRBD1 or TRBD2 (5 bases each). Germline V gives CDR1 SGHNT, CDR2 YYREEE (reference sequence). The CDR3 runs to 18 residues. The V gene lost 0 bases and the J gene lost 8 bases, with 24 bases spanning the gap. CDR3 DNA sequence: TGTGCCAGCAGCTTGGAAGTTTCGCGTCAGGGAGTGGGCTATGAGCAGTTCTTC. Its protein is CASSLEVSRQGVGYEQFF.

This rearrangement joins TRBV7-2 to TRBJ2-5; D gene unclear. The CDR3 loop spans 16 amino acids. Trimming cost V 2 bases and J 5 bases, with 18 bases left between them. The germline V gene has CDR1 SGHTA and CDR2 FQGNSA. The CDR3 is CASSLSVSTAWETQYF. The DNA of the CDR3 is TGTGCCAGCAGCTTATCTGTGTCGACGGCGTGGGAGACCCAGTACTTC.

The chain joins TRBV20-1 to TRBJ1-1; perhaps TRBD1 as D (5 bases). The V gene lost 6 bases and the J gene lost 1 base, with 12 bases spanning the gap. The V gene's germline CDR1 is DFQATT and CDR2 SNEGSKA (reference sequence). The CDR3 is 13 residues long. CDR3 sequence reads: CSARLQGNTEAFF. The CDR3 DNA reads TGCAGTGCCAGACTTCAGGGGAACACTGAAGCTTTCTTT.

Ten or more counts support this clonotype. The V and J genes are TRBV6-5 and TRBJ1-3; 8 nucleotides line up with TRBD1. Germline V gene lookup returns CDR1 MNHEY and CDR2 SVGAGI. V gave up 6 bases and J gave up 4 bases; unmatched junction bases: 11. The CDR3 totals 16 residues. CDR3 protein: CASRPRTGIGGNTIYF. The CDR3, as DNA: TGTGCCAGCAGACCCCGGACAGGGATCGGGGGAAACACCATATATTTT.

This clonotype was seen a handful of times. The chain couples TRBV24-1 to TRBJ2-1, with 10 bases fitting TRBD1. The V segment lost 5 bases and the J segment 7 bases; nucleotides outside the gene matches: 10. CDR3 length: 16 amino acids. The germline V gene has CDR1 KGHDR and CDR2 SFDVKD. The CDR3 loop reads CATSVPGQGVSNEQFF. The DNA of the CDR3 is TGTGCCACCAGTGTCCCTGGACAGGGGGTGAGTAATGAGCAGTTCTTC.

The table lists this clonotype with many counts. The chain links TRBV12-3 or TRBV12-4 to TRBJ2-3; possibly TRBD1 for D (6 bases). Trimming took off 4 bases at V and 4 bases at J, with 12 bases between the two ends. This CDR3 has 14 amino acids. The DNA for the CDR3 is TGTGCCAGCAGTTATGAGGGGGAAGCAGATACGCAGTATTTT. Protein product: CASSYEGEADTQYF.

CDR3 bases: TGCGCCAGCAGCTTGGAAGTCGGACTACCCGGTTGGGGCACAGATACGCAGTATTTT. Its translation: CASSLEVGLPGWGTDTQYF. The chain has TRBV5-1 and TRBJ2-3, with TRBD2 as a possible D gene (6 bases). CDR1 SGHRS and CDR2 YFSETQ come from the germline V gene. The CDR3 covers 19 residues. V was clipped by 0 bases and J by 1 base, with 21 bases between them.

This clonotype appeared many times. The J gene is TRBJ1-2, the V gene TRBV6-5; the D is unclear. The length of the CDR3 is 14 residues. Looked up from germline, CDR1 is MNHEY and CDR2 is SVGAGI. V lost 6 bases and J lost 7, with 18 bases in between. The CDR3 nucleotides read TGTGCCAGCAGCTCCGTTATGAGGATTCGTGGCTACACCTTC. It is translated as CASSSVMRIRGYTF.

The chain has TRBV7-2 and TRBJ2-7; 13 bases match TRBD2. V shed 5 bases, J shed 6 bases, and the junction held 7 bases outside the gene matches. This CDR3 region has 15 residues. Germline V lookup: CDR1 SGHTA, CDR2 FQGNSA. The CDR3 DNA sequence: TGTGCCAGCAGCCGCGGACTAGCGGGGGCCCTCGAGCAGTACTTC. Translation gives CASSRGLAGALEQYF.

Ten or more counts support this clonotype. The rearrangement uses TRBV24-1 and TRBJ2-3, with TRBD1 matching over 9 bases. This CDR3 region has 16 residues. The junction had 4 bases not matched to a gene; V was cut back by 4 bases and J by 0 bases. Germline CDR1 reads KGHDR; CDR2 reads SFDVKD. The CDR3 DNA reads as TGTGCCACCAGTGACCGGACAGGGGATAGCACAGATACGCAGTATTTT. Translating it yields CATSDRTGDSTDTQYF.

This clonotype was counted a few times. The V and J genes are TRBV10-3 and TRBJ1-5; D gene ambiguous. The germline V gene encodes CDR1 ENHRY and CDR2 SYGVKD. CDR3 length: 12 amino acids. Trimming took 3 bases from V and 4 from J, leaving 4 bases between them. CDR3 in DNA: TGTGCCATCAGTGAAGGGAATCAGCCCCAGCATTTT. This sequence encodes CAISEGNQPQHF.

By proportion, this clonotype is medium-sized. The rearrangement uses TRBV6-5 and TRBJ2-3, with 7 bases fitting TRBD1. This CDR3 comprises 16 residues. V shed 0 bases, J shed 5 bases, and the junction held 8 bases outside the gene matches. From germline, CDR1 is MNHEY and CDR2 SVGAGI. The CDR3 loop reads CASSYSRRQGQDTQYF. The CDR3 DNA reads TGTGCCAGCAGTTACTCTAGGAGACAGGGTCAAGATACGCAGTATTTT.

This clonotype was counted ten times or more. The V call is TRBV12-3 or TRBV12-4, the J call TRBJ1-4, with a tentative D call TRBD1 (6 bases). V lost 3 bases and J 7 bases, leaving 12 bases between the germline ends. The CDR3 runs 14 residues. The CDR3 DNA is TGTGCCAGCAGTTTTGGGGGCTGGGGTGAAAAACTGTTTTTT. Amino acids: CASSFGGWGEKLFF.

This clonotype came up many times. This chain links TRBV29-1 with TRBJ2-5, with D possibly matching TRBD1 (6 bases). Trimming removed 7 bases at V and 5 bases at J, with 17 bases between. Germline CDR1 and CDR2: SQVTM and ANQGSEA. The CDR3 is 13 amino acids. The chain's CDR3 is CSAITGTVETQYF. Here the CDR3 DNA reads TGCAGCGCAATTACAGGGACGGTTGAGACCCAGTACTTC.

The V gene is TRBV7-9, the J gene TRBJ2-1, with 11 nucleotides matching TRBD2. The germline V gene encodes CDR1 SEHNR and CDR2 FQNEAQ (reference sequence). J was trimmed by 7 bases and V by 5 bases; bases with no gene match: 7. The CDR3 is 15 amino acids. The DNA for the CDR3 is TGTGCCAGCAGCCTTACTAGCGGGGGTTATAATGAGCAGTTCTTC. As protein: CASSLTSGGYNEQFF.